These T cell receptor beta chains were read from a single sample in a study of blood T cell repertoires in COVID-19. TCRdb's table, derived via immunoSEQ multiplex PCR, lists solely in-frame clones and lacks some. The table lists some 140,000 clones, 80% to 85% of them singletons, with about 1.5% in the top ten. The sample consisted of peripheral blood. The origin of the receptors is a man between 60 and 75 years old with acute or convalescent COVID-19. Both conserved end residues are part of each CDR3. Fields, in order: clone size, V gene, D gene, J gene, CDR3 DNA, CDR3 protein. The D gene is left open where the match is weak. The listing skips clone size in some rows; elsewhere it reads once, few, many or a size class.

.	TRBV30	TRBD1	TRBJ1-2	TGTGCCTGGAGTGTTCGACAGGGGGCAAAGTACACCTTC	CAWSVRQGAKYTF
.	TRBV5-1	TRBD2	TRBJ2-7	TGCGCCAGCAGCTCCGGGACTAGCGACTACGAGCAGTACTTC	CASSSGTSDYEQYF
.	TRBV18	.	TRBJ1-6	TGTGCCAGCTCACCACCAGTAGCTAATTCACCCCTCCACTTT	CASSPPVANSPLHF
.	TRBV11-2	TRBD2	TRBJ2-7	TGTGCCAGCAGCTTAGTCCCTAGCGGGAGACCCTACGAGCAGTACTTC	CASSLVPSGRPYEQYF
few	TRBV5-4	.	TRBJ1-2	TGTGCCAGCAGCTTGCGGTTTAATGGCTACACCTTC	CASSLRFNGYTF
.	TRBV11-3	.	TRBJ2-1	TGTGCCAGCAGCCTAAGCGGCAATGAGCAGTTCTTC	CASSLSGNEQFF
.	TRBV19	TRBD2	TRBJ2-3	TGTGCCAGTAGTACGACTAGCGGGACCACAGATACGCAGTATTTT	CASSTTSGTTDTQYF
.	TRBV7-6	.	TRBJ2-1	TGTGCCAGCAGCTTATTCGGTCCGGGGTACAATGAGCAGTTCTTC	CASSLFGPGYNEQFF
.	TRBV2	.	TRBJ2-3	TGTGCCAGCAGTGAAATGGTGTCAGGCACAGATACGCAGTATTTT	CASSEMVSGTDTQYF
.	TRBV9	TRBD2	TRBJ2-3	TGTGCCAGCAGCGTAGTAGCGGGAGGTGGCACAGATACGCAGTATTTT	CASSVVAGGGTDTQYF
once	TRBV27	TRBD2	TRBJ2-7	TGTGCCAGCAGTTTATCCGGGACTAGCGGGATATACGAGCAGTACTTC	CASSLSGTSGIYEQYF
.	TRBV11-2	TRBD1	TRBJ2-1	TGTGCCAGCAGTTTCGGGACAGGGGCCTTTAATGAGCAGTTCTTC	CASSFGTGAFNEQFF
.	TRBV5-1	TRBD1	TRBJ1-1	TGCGCCAGCAGCCAAGGGACAGCCACTGAAGCTTTCTTT	CASSQGTATEAFF
few	TRBV2	TRBD1	TRBJ1-2	TGTGCCAGCAGTGAAGCTCGGACAGGGCATGGCTACACCTTC	CASSEARTGHGYTF
.	TRBV6-1	TRBD2	TRBJ2-7	TGTGCCAGCAGTGGACTAGCGGGGGGGCCCTCCTACGAGCAGTACTTC	CASSGLAGGPSYEQYF
.	TRBV5-3	TRBD2	TRBJ2-3	TGTGCCAGAAGCTCCTGGACTAGCGGGACCACAACTAGCACAGATACGCAGTATTTT	CARSSWTSGTTTSTDTQYF
.	TRBV5-6	TRBD1	TRBJ1-1	TGTGCCAGCAGCTTGGCCCAGGGGGCAGGCACTGAAGCTTTCTTT	CASSLAQGAGTEAFF
.	TRBV9	TRBD1	TRBJ2-1	TGTGCCAGCAGCGTAGAACTTAGGGGGACAGGGAGACACAATGAGCAGTTCTTC	CASSVELRGTGRHNEQFF
.	TRBV28	TRBD2	TRBJ2-2	TGTGCCAGCAGAACTAGCGGGGGAACCGGGGAGCTGTTTTTT	CASRTSGGTGELFF
.	TRBV7-2	.	TRBJ2-1	TGTGCCAGCAGCTTAGTTGCACCGAGCTCCTACAATGAGCAGTTCTTC	CASSLVAPSSYNEQFF
.	TRBV5-1	TRBD1	TRBJ1-4	TGCGCCAGCAGCCCGGGACAGGGGGCGGCTAATGAAAAACTGTTTTTT	CASSPGQGAANEKLFF
.	TRBV14	TRBD2	TRBJ2-3	TGTGCCAGCAGCCAGATAGCGGGGGGTTTTTCCACAGATACGCAGTATTTT	CASSQIAGGFSTDTQYF
.	TRBV9	TRBD1	TRBJ2-4	TGTGCCAGCAGCGTAGGCATCGGACAGGGGAGGGACATTCAGTACTTC	CASSVGIGQGRDIQYF
.	TRBV27	.	TRBJ2-7	TGTGCCAGCAGTTTAGGCGCAGGGCCCTACGAGCAGTACTTC	CASSLGAGPYEQYF